The T cell receptor (beta chain) described here comes from a study of technical replicates of blood from a handful of donors. The CDR3 is 16 amino acids. Per germline, CDR1 LNHDA and CDR2 SQIVND (reference sequence). Losses at the gene ends were 5 bases for V and 9 bases for J; bases not matched to a gene: 15. Assay: immunoSEQ multiplex PCR; the TCRdb copy retains only in-frame clones and omits some. Seen here are 75,000 to 95,000 clones, 95% to 97% observed once, and the top ten hold roughly 0.39%. This sequence joins TRBV19 and TRBJ1-5, with 8 bases matching TRBD1. The source material was T cells isolated from PBMCs. This TCR derives from a human donor in good health. CDR3 coding DNA: TGTGCCAGTAGTCTTCCAGACAGGGGAACGAAGGGGCCCCAGCATTTT. It codes for CASSLPDRGTKGPQHF. The entire variable domain, with the rest obtained from reference TRBV19 and TRBJ1-5, is as follows: DGGITQSPKYLFRKEGQNVTLSCEQNLNHDAMYWYRQDPGQGLRLIYYSQIVNDFQKGDIAEGYSVSREKKESFPLTVTSAQKNPTAFYLCASSLPDRGTKGPQHFGDGTRLSIL.